The present T cell receptor (beta chain) was sequenced within a study of tumor-infiltrating lymphocytes in localized non-small cell lung cancer. Study as a whole: The cohort mixed smokers and never-smokers, several histologies, and some post-neoadjuvant-chemotherapy samples. Study-wide results and caveats: TCR sequencing covered a subset of patients with enough tissue. No T-cell fraction difference was seen between IM1 and IM2 tumors.

This CDR3 contains 15 residues. Germline V gives CDR1 LGHNA, CDR2 YSLEER. V was cut by 1 base and J by 2 bases, with 6 bases left in between. Sequenced by immunoSEQ multiplex PCR; TCRdb stores in-frame clones only, minus some. The sample includes 7,000 to 9,500 clones, around 77% of them seen just once. Note on this clone: Its antigen remains unidentified.

Sequenced input: lung tumor tissue. V gene TRBV4-3 combines with J gene TRBJ2-6; D is uncertain. The source is a human donor with non-small cell lung cancer. CDR3 sequence: CASSQGQAGANVLTF. The CDR3 DNA reads TGCGCCAGCAGCCAAGGTCAGGCTGGGGCCAACGTCCTGACTTTC.